Shown below are 3 T cell receptor beta chains from a single sample sequenced in a study of shared T cell receptors in the human thymus. The data were produced by immunoSEQ multiplex PCR, yet TCRdb's version contains in-frame clones alone and is incomplete. The sample lists about 660,000 clones, more than 75% occurring once. Another study also made use of these data, one on human thymus T cells.

Sequenced input: thymocytes. Source of these receptors: a boy under two years old with a congenital heart defect.

Only a few counts were recorded for this clone. The gene calls are TRBV25-1 and TRBJ1-5; D is uncertain. Germline CDR1 is MGHDK and CDR2 is SYGVNS. Trimming pared 1 base from V and 5 bases from J, leaving 9 bases between. This CDR3 has 14 residues. CDR3 amino acids: CASSESYRDQPQHF. The CDR3 DNA follows: TGTGCCAGCAGTGAATCGTACCGCGATCAGCCCCAGCATTTT.

The genes are TRBV4-3 and TRBJ2-5; weak D call: TRBD1 (6 bases). The last part of the DNA fits TRBJ2-7 better; the J call may be wrong. Germline assignment: CDR1 LGHNA and CDR2 YSLEER. CDR3 length equals 15 residues. The CDR3 region is CASSQGVEARGEQYF. DNA for the CDR3: TGCGCCAGCAGCCAAGGTGTCGAGGCCAGGGGCGAGCAGTACTTC.

The sample holds one count of this clone. The chain is built from TRBV19 and TRBJ1-1; D call uncertain. This CDR3 has 14 amino acids. Germline loops: CDR1 LNHDA, CDR2 SQIVND (reference sequence). Trimming took off 4 bases at V and 3 bases at J, with 12 bases between the two ends. CDR3 bases: TGTGCCAGTAGTAGTCCCGCCGGAGACACTGAAGCTTTCTTT. Its translation: CASSSPAGDTEAFF.